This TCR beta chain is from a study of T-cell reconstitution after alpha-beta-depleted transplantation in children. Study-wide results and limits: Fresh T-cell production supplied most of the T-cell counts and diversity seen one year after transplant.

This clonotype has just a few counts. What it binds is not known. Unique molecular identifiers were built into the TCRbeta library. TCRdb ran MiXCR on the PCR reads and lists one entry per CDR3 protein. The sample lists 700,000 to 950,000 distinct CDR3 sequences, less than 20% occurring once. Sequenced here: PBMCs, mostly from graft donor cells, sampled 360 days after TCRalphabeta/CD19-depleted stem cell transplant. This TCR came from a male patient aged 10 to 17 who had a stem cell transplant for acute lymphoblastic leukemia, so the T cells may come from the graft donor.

The CDR3 here is CASSRDRGVWSYNSPLHF. The DNA for the CDR3 is TGTGCCAGCAGCCGGGACAGGGGGGTATGGTCCTATAATTCACCCCTCCACTTT. This chain joins TRBV5-6 and TRBJ1-6, with TRBD1 matching 11 bases. The trim removed 4 bases at V and 1 base at J, leaving 7 bases unmatched. Germline values: CDR1 SGHDT, CDR2 YYEEEE. The CDR3 length is 18 residues.